This TCR beta chain stems from a study of blood T cell repertoires in COVID-19. Whole-study context: Specimens from acute and convalescent COVID-19 originated in the United States, Italy and Spain. Sample material is recorded as cDNA or gDNA derived from T cells, B-cell-depleted T cells, or PBMCs.

Authors' data handling: Reference gene primer amplification yielded estimated nucleated cell counts. Some clones are missing from TCRdb's copy, which holds only in-frame ones; the method was immunoSEQ multiplex PCR. V and J calls and clone size are those listed in that table; D and trimming were worked out from the DNA. This sample has tens of thousands of clones, with around 67% found just once. The CDR3 runs 15 residues. The germline gives CDR1 MDHEN, CDR2 SYDVKM. V lost 6 bases and J 7 bases, leaving 21 bases between the germline ends. Sequences were obtained from peripheral blood. V gene TRBV28 combines with J gene TRBJ1-2, with TRBD1 as a possible D gene (5 bases). This TCR came from a woman in her sixties in a cohort sampled during active or convalescent COVID-19. The CDR3 nucleotides read TGTGCCAGCAGGGGCCGGGACCTAGGGCGGGGTGGCTACACCTTC. Protein sequence: CASRGRDLGRGGYTF.